This paragraph reports one T cell receptor beta chain. The antigen remains undetermined. In chemo-refractory metastatic non-small-cell lung cancer, patients got ipilimumab CTLA-4 blockade together with focal radiation. This entry comes from a study of radiotherapy plus CTLA-4 blockade in lung cancer. Study information: Overall, roughly 18% of patients showed an objective response, while 31% attained disease control.

Libraries were prepared by immunoSEQ multiplex PCR; TCRdb keeps only in-frame clonotypes and omits some of them. The sample lists about 99,000 clones; approximately 86% were seen once. General study points: Radiotherapy plus ipilimumab was followed by expansion in blood of tumor-derived TCR clones. Reports identified early blood T cell clone dynamics, with interferon-beta, as the best response predictor.

The specimen was peripheral blood, collected from a patient treated with radiotherapy plus ipilimumab. The clonotype was recovered from a human donor with non-small cell lung cancer that progressed on radiotherapy plus ipilimumab.

CDR3 sequence (DNA): TGTGCCAGCAGCTTGGCTCCGGGACGCGGCACAGATACGCAGTATTTT. It specifies CASSLAPGRGTDTQYF. The chain is built from TRBV5-6 and TRBJ2-3; D is perhaps TRBD1 or TRBD2 (5 bases each). This CDR3 has 16 residues. Per germline, CDR1 SGHDT and CDR2 YYEEEE. The V end lost 0 bases, the J end lost 1 base, and 12 bases lay between the germline ends. Full variable domain (rest looked up from reference TRBV5-6 and TRBJ2-3): DAGVTQSPTHLIKTRGQQVTLRCSPKSGHDTVSWYQQALGQGPQFIFQYYEEEERQRGNFPDRFSGHQFPNYSSELNVNALLLGDSALYLCASSLAPGRGTDTQYFGPGTRLTVL.